These T cell receptor beta chains were read from a single sample in a study of blood T cell repertoires in COVID-19. Measured with immunoSEQ multiplex PCR; TCRdb has only the in-frame clones, and not every one. Among a few hundred thousand clones, 82% were seen once, and the ten largest hold more than 3%. Material: PBMCs or T cells enriched from blood (not recorded which). These TCRs come from an older woman who had recovered from COVID-19. The CDR3 runs from the conserved cysteine through the conserved F or W. Fields, in order: J gene, V gene, D gene, clone size, CDR3 protein, CDR3 DNA. The D gene is left open where the match is weak. The size field is filled for only some rows; it gives once, few, many or a size class.

>TRBJ1-1|TRBV4-3|-|-
CASSQDSGGSAFF
TGCGCCAGCAGCCAAGATTCGGGGGGCTCAGCTTTCTTT
>TRBJ1-2|TRBV29-1|TRBD1|once
CSVEPGGKDYGYTF
TGCAGCGTTGAGCCAGGGGGAAAGGACTATGGCTACACCTTC
>TRBJ1-4|TRBV7-9|-|-
CASSLEGQSIEKLFF
TGTGCCAGCAGCTTAGAGGGGCAGAGTATTGAAAAACTGTTTTTT
>TRBJ2-1|TRBV7-7|-|-
CASSPDSYEQFF
TGTGCCAGCAGCCCGGATAGCTATGAGCAGTTCTTC
>TRBJ1-2|TRBV29-1|TRBD1|-
CSVGTGRSGYTF
TGCAGCGTCGGGACAGGGCGATCTGGCTACACCTTC
>TRBJ2-5|TRBV11-2|TRBD2|-
CASSLAVGWGGETQYF
TGTGCCAGCAGCTTAGCCGTTGGTTGGGGGGGAGAGACCCAGTACTTC
>TRBJ2-5|TRBV7-2|TRBD1|few
CASSPGTGEETQYF
TGTGCCAGCAGCCCCGGGACAGGAGAAGAGACCCAGTACTTC
>TRBJ2-2|TRBV6-4|TRBD2|-
CASSDPGGTRNTGELFF
TGTGCCAGCAGTGACCCGGGAGGGACCCGGAACACCGGGGAGCTGTTTTTT
>TRBJ2-1|TRBV27|TRBD2|-
CASSLQASGNLLFF
TGTGCCAGCAGTTTACAGGCTAGCGGGAATTTGCTGTTCTTC
>TRBJ2-7|TRBV19|TRBD1|-
CASSISGQGGLYEQYF
TGTGCCAGTAGTATTAGCGGACAGGGTGGTTTATACGAGCAGTACTTC
>TRBJ2-7|TRBV4-2|TRBD1|-
CASSQEDRGTYEQYF
TGTGCCAGCAGCCAAGAAGACAGGGGGACCTACGAGCAGTACTTC
>TRBJ1-3|TRBV25-1|-|-
CASSEGGSGSGNTIYF
TGTGCCAGCAGTGAGGGGGGGTCCGGCTCTGGAAACACCATATATTTT
>TRBJ2-7|TRBV7-8|TRBD2|-
CASSQLAYEQYF
TGTGCCAGCAGCCAACTAGCGTACGAGCAGTACTTC
>TRBJ1-2|TRBV2|-|-
CASSDNRRNGYTF
TGTGCCAGCAGCGACAACCGGAGGAACGGCTACACCTTC
>TRBJ2-1|TRBV12-3/TRBV12-4|-|-
CASSQQSYNEQFF
TGTGCCAGCAGCCAACAGAGCTACAATGAGCAGTTCTTC
>TRBJ2-1|TRBV5-1|TRBD2|-
CASSAGTSGGGPYNEQFF
TGCGCCAGCAGCGCAGGGACTAGCGGGGGCGGGCCCTACAATGAGCAGTTCTTC
>TRBJ1-1|TRBV7-9|-|-
CASSREGIGTEAFF
TGTGCCAGCAGTCGAGAGGGAATTGGCACTGAAGCTTTCTTT
>TRBJ2-7|TRBV29-1|TRBD1|-
CSVEVGQGGDEQYF
TGCAGCGTTGAGGTTGGACAGGGTGGGGACGAGCAGTACTTC
>TRBJ2-5|TRBV4-3|-|-
CASSQGRSYQETQYF
TGCGCCAGCAGCCAAGGCAGGTCCTACCAAGAGACCCAGTACTTC
>TRBJ1-1|TRBV6-5|-|-
CASSPLGGTEAFF
TGTGCCAGCAGCCCACTCGGGGGCACTGAAGCTTTCTTT
>TRBJ2-6|TRBV18|-|few
CASSPSIQGQSSGANVLTF
TGTGCCAGCTCACCAAGCATCCAGGGGCAAAGCTCTGGGGCCAACGTCCTGACTTTC
>TRBJ2-3|TRBV7-9|TRBD1|once
CASSRGQENTDTQYF
TGTGCCAGCAGCCGCGGACAGGAGAACACAGATACGCAGTATTTT
>TRBJ1-2|TRBV18|-|-
CASSPEARVAIGYTF
TGTGCCAGCTCACCCGAGGCCAGGGTAGCTATCGGCTACACCTTC
>TRBJ2-7|TRBV7-2|TRBD1|-
CASSWTGSGYEQYF
TGTGCCAGCAGCTGGACAGGGTCGGGCTACGAGCAGTACTTC
>TRBJ1-2|TRBV7-9|-|-
CASSFGGSYGYTF
TGTGCCAGCAGCTTTGGAGGCAGCTATGGCTACACCTTC
>TRBJ2-7|TRBV11-2|TRBD2|-
CASSLGTSGREQYF
TGTGCCAGCAGCTTAGGGACTAGCGGCCGCGAGCAGTACTTC
>TRBJ1-4|TRBV4-1|-|-
CASSQGSQRQGNEKLFF
TGCGCCAGCAGCCAAGGGTCCCAGCGCCAGGGTAATGAAAAACTGTTTTTT
>TRBJ1-6|TRBV12-3/TRBV12-4|-|-
CATGRYNSPLHF
TGTGCCACGGGGAGGTATAATTCACCCCTCCACTTT
>TRBJ2-1|TRBV4-1|-|-
CASSQEDQGYNEQFF
TGCGCCAGCAGCCAAGAAGATCAGGGCTACAATGAGCAGTTCTTC
>TRBJ1-5|TRBV28|-|-
CAISQGNQPQHF
TGTGCCATCTCCCAGGGGAATCAGCCCCAGCATTTT
>TRBJ1-2|TRBV23-1|-|-
CASSNGQKDGYTF
TGCGCCAGCAGCAATGGGCAAAAGGATGGCTACACCTTC
>TRBJ2-3|TRBV7-2|-|-
CASSLSGTSTDTQYF
TGTGCCAGCAGCTTATCGGGGACTAGCACAGATACGCAGTATTTT
>TRBJ2-3|TRBV3-1/TRBV3-2|-|-
CASSRTASTDTQYF
TGTGCCAGCAGTCGGACTGCTAGCACAGATACGCAGTATTTT
>TRBJ1-2|TRBV6-5|-|few
CASRQGGYGYTF
TGTGCCAGCAGGCAGGGTGGCTATGGCTACACCTTC
>TRBJ1-6|TRBV4-3|TRBD1|-
CASSQDHRQGNSPLHF
TGCGCCAGCAGCCAAGATCACCGACAGGGAAATTCACCCCTCCACTTT
>TRBJ1-4|TRBV3-1/TRBV3-2|TRBD1|-
CASSPGGPSEKLFF
TGTGCCAGCAGCCCAGGGGGCCCCAGTGAAAAACTGTTTTTT
>TRBJ2-3|TRBV5-1|TRBD2|-
CASSLRGDSTDTQYF
TGCGCCAGCAGCTTGCGGGGGGATAGCACAGATACGCAGTATTTT
>TRBJ1-1|TRBV6-6|-|few
CASSYNPGDEAFF
TGTGCCAGCAGTTACAATCCGGGGGATGAAGCTTTCTTT
>TRBJ2-2|TRBV19|TRBD1|-
CASSRDRGNAGELFF
TGTGCCAGTAGTAGGGACAGGGGGAACGCCGGGGAGCTGTTTTTT
>TRBJ2-5|TRBV27|TRBD1|-
CASSFRDRETQYF
TGTGCCAGCAGTTTCCGGGACAGAGAGACCCAGTACTTC
>TRBJ2-5|TRBV6-2/TRBV6-3|-|-
CASSSGTLQETQYF
TGTGCCAGCAGTTCAGGGACACTCCAAGAGACCCAGTACTTC
>TRBJ2-1|TRBV10-3|TRBD2|-
CAIRGLAGGNEQFF
TGTGCCATCAGAGGACTAGCGGGGGGTAATGAGCAGTTCTTC
>TRBJ1-6|TRBV30|TRBD1|-
CAWSQTGYNSPLHF
TGTGCCTGGAGCCAGACAGGGTATAATTCACCCCTCCACTTT
>TRBJ1-2|TRBV11-2|TRBD1|-
CASLLRRTGGYGYTF
TGTGCCAGCCTTCTCCGACGGACAGGGGGCTATGGCTACACCTTC
>TRBJ2-7|TRBV6-5|-|-
CASSYYYGGTGEQYF
TGTGCCAGCAGTTACTACTACGGAGGGACGGGCGAGCAGTACTTC
>TRBJ1-5|TRBV2|TRBD1|few
CASSGPGTGIRGNQPQHF
TGTGCCAGCAGTGGTCCCGGGACAGGGATTCGTGGCAATCAGCCCCAGCATTTT
>TRBJ2-7|TRBV7-2|-|-
CASSPIAAVYEQYF
TGTGCCAGCAGCCCCATAGCGGCAGTCTACGAGCAGTACTTC
>TRBJ1-4|TRBV2|-|few
CASCRAINEKLFF
TGTGCCAGTTGCAGGGCAATCAATGAAAAACTGTTTTTT
>TRBJ2-7|TRBV6-5|-|-
CASSSDSTYEQYF
TGTGCCAGCAGCTCGGACAGTACCTACGAGCAGTACTTC
>TRBJ2-2|TRBV27|TRBD1|-
CASKGPFYRGVVNTGELFF
TGTGCCAGCAAAGGACCCTTTTACAGGGGCGTCGTGAACACCGGGGAGCTGTTTTTT
>TRBJ2-1|TRBV6-1|-|-
CASSGYRVTEDNEQFF
TGTGCCAGCAGTGGCTACAGGGTAACGGAAGACAATGAGCAGTTCTTC
>TRBJ1-1|TRBV6-2/TRBV6-3|TRBD1|-
CASSYTSSGTVTRLQAFF
TGTGCCAGCAGTTACACCTCTAGCGGGACAGTAACCAGGCTCCAAGCTTTCTTT
>TRBJ1-6|TRBV10-3|-|-
CAIRQDNSPLHF
TGTGCCATCAGGCAGGATAATTCACCCCTCCACTTT
>TRBJ1-6|TRBV2|-|few
CASSTGQGDNSPLHF
TGTGCCAGCAGTACCGGTCAAGGAGATAATTCACCCCTCCACTTT
>TRBJ1-5|TRBV29-1|-|once
CSVFTGDDQPQHF
TGCAGCGTTTTTACAGGCGACGATCAGCCCCAGCATTTT